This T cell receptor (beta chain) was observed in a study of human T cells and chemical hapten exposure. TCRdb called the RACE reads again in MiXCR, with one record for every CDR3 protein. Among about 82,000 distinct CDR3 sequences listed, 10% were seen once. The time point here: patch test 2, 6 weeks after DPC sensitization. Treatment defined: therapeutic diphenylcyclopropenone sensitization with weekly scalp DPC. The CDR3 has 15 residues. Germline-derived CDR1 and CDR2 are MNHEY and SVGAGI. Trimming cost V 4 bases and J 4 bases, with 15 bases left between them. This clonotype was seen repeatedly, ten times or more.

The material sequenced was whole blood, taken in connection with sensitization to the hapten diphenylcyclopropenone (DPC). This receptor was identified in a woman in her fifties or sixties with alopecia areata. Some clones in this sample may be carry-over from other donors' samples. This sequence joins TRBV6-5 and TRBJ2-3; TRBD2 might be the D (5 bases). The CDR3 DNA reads TGTGCCAGCAGTTTCAGCGGAATGAACGCAGATACGCAGTATTTT. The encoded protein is CASSFSGMNADTQYF.